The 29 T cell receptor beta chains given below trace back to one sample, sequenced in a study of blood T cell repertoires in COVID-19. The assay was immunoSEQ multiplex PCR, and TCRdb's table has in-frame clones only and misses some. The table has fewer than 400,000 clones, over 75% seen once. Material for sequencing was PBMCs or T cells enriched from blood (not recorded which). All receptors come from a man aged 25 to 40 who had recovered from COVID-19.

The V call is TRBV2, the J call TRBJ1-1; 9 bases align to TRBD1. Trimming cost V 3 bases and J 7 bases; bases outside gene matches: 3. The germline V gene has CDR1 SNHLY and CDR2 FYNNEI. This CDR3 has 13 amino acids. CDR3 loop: CASSEDRGGEAFF. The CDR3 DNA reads TGTGCCAGCAGTGAGGACAGGGGAGGTGAAGCTTTCTTT.

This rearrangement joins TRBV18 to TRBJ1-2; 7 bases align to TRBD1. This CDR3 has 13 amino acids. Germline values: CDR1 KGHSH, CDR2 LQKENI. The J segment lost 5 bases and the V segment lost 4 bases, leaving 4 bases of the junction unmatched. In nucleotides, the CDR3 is TGTGCCAGCTCACAGGGGGCAGGGTATGGCTACACCTTC. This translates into CASSQGAGYGYTF.

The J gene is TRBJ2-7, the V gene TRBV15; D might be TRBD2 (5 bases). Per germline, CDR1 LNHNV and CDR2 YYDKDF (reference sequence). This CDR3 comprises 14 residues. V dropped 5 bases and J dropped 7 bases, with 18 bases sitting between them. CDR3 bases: TGTGCCACCAGCTTTTACAGAGAGACGGGAGAGCAGTACTTC. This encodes CATSFYRETGEQYF.

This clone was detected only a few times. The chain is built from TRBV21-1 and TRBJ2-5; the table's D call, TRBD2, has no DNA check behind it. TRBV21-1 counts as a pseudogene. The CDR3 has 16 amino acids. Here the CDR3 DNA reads TGTGCCAGCAGCGGACGACTAGCGGGGGGCGGAGAGACCCAGTACTTC. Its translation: CASSGRLAGGGETQYF.

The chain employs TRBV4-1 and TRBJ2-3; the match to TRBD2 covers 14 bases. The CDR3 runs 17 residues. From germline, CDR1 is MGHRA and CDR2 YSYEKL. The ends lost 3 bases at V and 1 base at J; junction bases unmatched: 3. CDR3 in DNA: TGCGCCAGCAGCCACGGACTAGCGGGGGGCCGCACAGATACGCAGTATTTT. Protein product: CASSHGLAGGRTDTQYF.

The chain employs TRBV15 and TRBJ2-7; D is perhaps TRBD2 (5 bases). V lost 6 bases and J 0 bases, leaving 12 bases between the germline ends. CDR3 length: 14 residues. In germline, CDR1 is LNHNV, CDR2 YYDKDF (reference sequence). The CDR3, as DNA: TGTGCCACCAGTGGACTCCCGCACTCCTACGAGCAGTACTTC. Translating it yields CATSGLPHSYEQYF.

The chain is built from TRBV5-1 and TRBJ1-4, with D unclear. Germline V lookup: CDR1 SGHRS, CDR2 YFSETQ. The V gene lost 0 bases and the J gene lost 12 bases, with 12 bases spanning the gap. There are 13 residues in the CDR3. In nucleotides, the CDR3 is TGCGCCAGCAGCTTGGCCACGGGAGAGCAACTGTTTTTT. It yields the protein CASSLATGEQLFF.

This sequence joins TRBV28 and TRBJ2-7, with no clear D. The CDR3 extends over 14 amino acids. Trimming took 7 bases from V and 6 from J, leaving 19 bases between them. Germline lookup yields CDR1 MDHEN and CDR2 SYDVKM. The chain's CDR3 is CASTLRVQTGEQYF. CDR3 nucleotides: TGTGCCAGCACCCTCCGGGTGCAGACGGGCGAGCAGTACTTC.

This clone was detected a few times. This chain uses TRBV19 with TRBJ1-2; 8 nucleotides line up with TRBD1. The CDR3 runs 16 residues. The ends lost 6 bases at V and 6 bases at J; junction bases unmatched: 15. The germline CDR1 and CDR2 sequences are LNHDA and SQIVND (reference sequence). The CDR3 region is CASSTLDRGEGDGYTF. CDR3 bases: TGTGCCAGTAGCACCCTCGACAGGGGAGAAGGCGATGGCTACACCTTC.

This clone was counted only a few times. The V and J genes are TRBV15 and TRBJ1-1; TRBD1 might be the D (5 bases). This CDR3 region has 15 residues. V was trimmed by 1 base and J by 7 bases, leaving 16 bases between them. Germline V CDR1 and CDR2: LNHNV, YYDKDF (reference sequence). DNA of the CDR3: TGTGCCACCAGCAGAGGTCCGGGCAGGGATTTTGAAGCTTTCTTT. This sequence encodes CATSRGPGRDFEAFF.

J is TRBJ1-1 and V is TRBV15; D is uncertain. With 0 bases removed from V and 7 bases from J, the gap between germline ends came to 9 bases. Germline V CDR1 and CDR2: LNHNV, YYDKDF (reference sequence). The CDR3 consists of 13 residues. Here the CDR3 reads CATSRDRGVEAFF. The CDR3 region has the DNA TGTGCCACCAGCAGAGATCGCGGCGTTGAAGCTTTCTTT.

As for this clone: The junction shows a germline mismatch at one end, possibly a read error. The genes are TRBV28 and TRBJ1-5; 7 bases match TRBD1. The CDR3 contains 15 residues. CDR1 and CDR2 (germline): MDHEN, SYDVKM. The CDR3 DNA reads TGTGCCAGCGGTTTGACCGGGACAGGCAATCAGCCCCAGCATTTT. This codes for CASGLTGTGNQPQHF.

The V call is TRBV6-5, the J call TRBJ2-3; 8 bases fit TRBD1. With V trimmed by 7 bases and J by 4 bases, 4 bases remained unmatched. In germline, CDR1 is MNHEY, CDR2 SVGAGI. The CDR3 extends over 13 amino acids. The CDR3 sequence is CASKGQAADTQYF. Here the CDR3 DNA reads TGTGCCAGCAAGGGACAGGCGGCAGATACGCAGTATTTT.

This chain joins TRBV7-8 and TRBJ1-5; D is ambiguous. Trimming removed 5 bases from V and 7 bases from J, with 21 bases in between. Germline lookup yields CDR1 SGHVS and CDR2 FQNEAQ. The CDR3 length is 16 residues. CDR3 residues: CASSPRMRVTGQPQHF. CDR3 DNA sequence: TGTGCCAGCAGCCCCCGTATGAGGGTGACGGGACAGCCCCAGCATTTT.

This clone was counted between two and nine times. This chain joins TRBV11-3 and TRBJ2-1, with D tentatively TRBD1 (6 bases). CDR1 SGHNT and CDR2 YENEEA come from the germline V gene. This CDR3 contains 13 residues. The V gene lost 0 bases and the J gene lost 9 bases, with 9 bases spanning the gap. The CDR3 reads CASSLETGTEQFF. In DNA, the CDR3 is TGTGCCAGCAGCTTAGAAACAGGGACTGAGCAGTTCTTC.

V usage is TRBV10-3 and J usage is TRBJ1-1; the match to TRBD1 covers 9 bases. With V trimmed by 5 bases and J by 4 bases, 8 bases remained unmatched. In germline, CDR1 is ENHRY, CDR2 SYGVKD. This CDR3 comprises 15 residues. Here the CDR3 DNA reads TGTGCCATCAGTAGAACGGGACAGGGAACCACTGAAGCTTTCTTT. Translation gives CAISRTGQGTTEAFF.

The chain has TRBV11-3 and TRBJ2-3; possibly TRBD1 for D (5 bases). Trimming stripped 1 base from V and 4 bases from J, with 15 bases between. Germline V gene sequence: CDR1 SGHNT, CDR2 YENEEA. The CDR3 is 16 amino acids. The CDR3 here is CASSLGYQGRADTQYF. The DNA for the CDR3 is TGTGCCAGCAGCTTAGGATACCAGGGCAGGGCAGATACGCAGTATTTT.

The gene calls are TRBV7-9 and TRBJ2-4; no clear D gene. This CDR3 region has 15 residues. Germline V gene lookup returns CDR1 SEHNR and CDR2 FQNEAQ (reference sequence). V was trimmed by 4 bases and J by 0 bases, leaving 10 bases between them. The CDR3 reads CASSSPSLAKNIQYF. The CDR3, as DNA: TGTGCCAGCAGCTCCCCGAGTCTAGCCAAAAACATTCAGTACTTC.

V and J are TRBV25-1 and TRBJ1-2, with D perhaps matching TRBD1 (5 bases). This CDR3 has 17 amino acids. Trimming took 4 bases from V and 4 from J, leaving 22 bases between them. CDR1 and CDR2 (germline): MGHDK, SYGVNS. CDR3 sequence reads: CASSGPTSREGGYGYTF. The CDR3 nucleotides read TGTGCCAGCAGTGGTCCAACTTCCAGGGAGGGAGGCTATGGCTACACCTTC.

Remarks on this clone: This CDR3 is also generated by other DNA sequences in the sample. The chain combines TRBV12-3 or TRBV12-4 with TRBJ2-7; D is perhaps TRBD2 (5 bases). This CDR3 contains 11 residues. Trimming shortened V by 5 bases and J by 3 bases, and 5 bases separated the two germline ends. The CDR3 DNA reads TGTGCCAGCAGTCGGGGCTACGAGCAGTACTTC. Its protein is CASSRGYEQYF.

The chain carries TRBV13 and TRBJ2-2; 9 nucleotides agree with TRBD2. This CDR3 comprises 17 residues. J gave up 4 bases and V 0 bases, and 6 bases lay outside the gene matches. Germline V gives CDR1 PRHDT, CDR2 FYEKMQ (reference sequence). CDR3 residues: CASSLGIAGDSTGELFF. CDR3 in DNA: TGTGCCAGCAGCTTAGGGATAGCGGGGGACTCCACCGGGGAGCTGTTTTTT.

The CDR3 region is CASSGLPWRSTDTQYF. Here the CDR3 DNA reads TGTGCCAGCAGCGGCCTTCCTTGGCGGAGCACAGATACGCAGTATTTT. This chain connects TRBV9 to TRBJ2-3, with no clear D. This CDR3 has 16 residues. Germline V gives CDR1 SGDLS, CDR2 YYNGEE. The V end was cut by 3 bases, the J end by 0 bases, with 14 bases between.

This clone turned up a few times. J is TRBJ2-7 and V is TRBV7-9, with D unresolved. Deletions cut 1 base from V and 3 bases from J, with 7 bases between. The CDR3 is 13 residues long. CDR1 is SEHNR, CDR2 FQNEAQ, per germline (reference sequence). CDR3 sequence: CASSLGQNYEQYF. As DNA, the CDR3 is TGTGCCAGCAGCTTAGGGCAGAACTACGAGCAGTACTTC.

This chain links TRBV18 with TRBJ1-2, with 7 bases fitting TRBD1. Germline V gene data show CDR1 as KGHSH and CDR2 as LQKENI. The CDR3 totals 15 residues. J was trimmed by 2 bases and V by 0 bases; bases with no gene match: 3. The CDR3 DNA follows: TGTGCCAGCTCACCACCGAAGGGGGCGAACTATGGCTACACCTTC. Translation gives CASSPPKGANYGYTF.

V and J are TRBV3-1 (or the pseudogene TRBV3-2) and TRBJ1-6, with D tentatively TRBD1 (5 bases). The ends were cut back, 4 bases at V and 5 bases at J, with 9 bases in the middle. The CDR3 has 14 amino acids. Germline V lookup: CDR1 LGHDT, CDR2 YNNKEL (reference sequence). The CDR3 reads CASSLRGNNSPLHF. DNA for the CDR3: TGTGCCAGCAGCCTGCGGGGGAATAATTCACCCCTCCACTTT.

The DNA for the CDR3 is TGCGCCAGCAGCCAACTCGTAAGCGGGAGGAGCAATCAGCCCCAGCATTTT. This encodes CASSQLVSGRSNQPQHF. The genes are TRBV4-1 and TRBJ1-5; D not resolved. The germline V gene encodes CDR1 MGHRA and CDR2 YSYEKL. The CDR3 is 17 amino acids. V shed 2 bases and J shed 1 base, with 15 bases lying between them.

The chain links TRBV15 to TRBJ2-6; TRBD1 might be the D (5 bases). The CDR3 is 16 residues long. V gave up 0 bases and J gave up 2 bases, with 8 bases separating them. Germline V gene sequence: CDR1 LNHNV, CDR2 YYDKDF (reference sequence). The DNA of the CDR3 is TGTGCCACCAGCAGAGAAAAGACAGCTGGGGCCAACGTCCTGACTTTC. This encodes CATSREKTAGANVLTF.

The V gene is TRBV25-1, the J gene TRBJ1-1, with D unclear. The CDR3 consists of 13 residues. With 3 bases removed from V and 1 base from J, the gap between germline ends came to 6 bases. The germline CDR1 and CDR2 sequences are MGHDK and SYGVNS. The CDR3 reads CASSERENTEAFF. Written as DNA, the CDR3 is TGTGCCAGCAGTGAGAGAGAGAACACTGAAGCTTTCTTT.

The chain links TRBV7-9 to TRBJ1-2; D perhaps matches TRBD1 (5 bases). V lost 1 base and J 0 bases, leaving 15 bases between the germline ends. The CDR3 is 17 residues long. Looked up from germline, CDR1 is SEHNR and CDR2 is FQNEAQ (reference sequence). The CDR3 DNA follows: TGTGCCAGCAGCTTAGTGGGCCAGGGCTTTCCTAACTATGGCTACACCTTC. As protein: CASSLVGQGFPNYGYTF. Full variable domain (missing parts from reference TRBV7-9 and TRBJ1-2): DTGVSQNPRHKITKRGQNVTFRCDPISEHNRLYWYRQTLGQGPEFLTYFQNEAQLEKSRLLSDRFSAERPKGSFSTLEIQRTEQGDSAMYLCASSLVGQGFPNYGYTFGSGTRLTVV.